The 3 T cell receptor beta chains below were found in one sample sequenced in a study of beta chain features in type 1 diabetes. As every portion of the isolated RNA was reverse transcribed, the sequencing read expressed TCRB transcripts. Libraries were prepared by immunoSEQ multiplex PCR; TCRdb keeps only in-frame clonotypes and omits some of them. Among over 300,000 clones listed, 7% to 10% were seen once. Overall study results and limits: Type 1 diabetes patients had moderately but significantly shorter TCRB CDR3s in all four CD4+ subsets.

Antigens of these TCRs are unknown. Sample: central memory CD4+ T cells from blood. The receptors originated from a man aged 25-45 years with type 1 diabetes.

The rearrangement joins TRBV28 to TRBJ2-6; D unclear. V shed 5 bases and J shed 4 bases, with 6 bases lying between them. Looked up from germline, CDR1 is MDHEN and CDR2 is SYDVKM. The CDR3 runs 13 residues. CDR3: CASSPQGANVLTF. The CDR3 DNA is TGTGCCAGCAGTCCACAGGGGGCCAACGTCCTGACTTTC.

This clone has only a few counts. V usage is TRBV10-1 and J usage is TRBJ2-3; TRBD2 matches at 10 bases. The CDR3 has 16 amino acids. Germline V gene sequence: CDR1 WNHNN, CDR2 SYGVQD (reference sequence). With 5 bases clipped from V and 6 bases from J, the junction kept 11 bases outside the gene matches. The CDR3 nucleotides read TGCGCCAGCAGTCGGGAAGCGGGGGGGGCTCGTGATACGCAGTATTTT. This codes for CASSREAGGARDTQYF.

This clone was detected a few times. The V and J genes are TRBV7-9 and TRBJ1-6; D is undetermined. Trimming removed 2 bases from V and 10 bases from J, with 6 bases in between. This CDR3 has 12 residues. Germline CDR1 is SEHNR and CDR2 is FQNEAQ (reference sequence). DNA for the CDR3: TGTGCCAGCAGCTTAAAGGGCTCACCCCTCCACTTT. It specifies CASSLKGSPLHF.